The 20 T cell receptor beta chains below all came from one sample that was sequenced in a study of T cell responses to AZD1222 COVID-19 vaccine. Repertoires were generated with immunoSEQ multiplex PCR, while TCRdb's copy carries only in-frame clones and drops some. Here the sample spans over 100,000 clones, around 90% being singletons. Sequencing was performed on peripheral blood, taken on day 0 of MenACWY control vaccination. The receptors come from an adult in good health.

The rearrangement uses TRBV7-3 and TRBJ2-3; D may match TRBD1 or TRBD2 (6 bases each). V gave up 4 bases and J gave up 0 bases, with 20 bases separating them. CDR1 SGHTA and CDR2 FQGTGA come from the germline V gene. This CDR3 has 18 residues. The CDR3 region has the DNA TGTGCCAGCAGCTCCACAGGGCTCCGCGGGACTAGCACAGATACGCAGTATTTT. Translated, it gives CASSSTGLRGTSTDTQYF.

The J gene is TRBJ1-2, the V gene TRBV11-2, with D unresolved. The germline gives CDR1 SGHAT, CDR2 FQNNGV. V gave up 0 bases and J gave up 3 bases, with 11 bases separating them. The CDR3 runs 15 residues. The CDR3 region is CASSLDVTIYYGYTF. The CDR3 DNA sequence: TGTGCCAGCAGCTTAGATGTAACCATCTACTATGGCTACACCTTC.

This rearrangement joins TRBV20-1 to TRBJ2-1; D is uncertain. The germline V gene has CDR1 DFQATT and CDR2 SNEGSKA (reference sequence). CDR3 length equals 11 residues. V gave up 4 bases and J gave up 12 bases, with 13 bases separating them. CDR3: CSAKQIGPQFF. Written as DNA, the CDR3 is TGCAGTGCTAAACAGATAGGGCCGCAGTTCTTC.

This sequence joins TRBV7-2 and TRBJ2-3, with TRBD2 matching over 9 bases. This CDR3 is 16 amino acids long. Germline CDR1 SGHTA, CDR2 FQGNSA. The V and J ends lost 1 base and 4 bases, in that order; junction bases with no gene match: 6. This CDR3 is CASSLVGGGASDTQYF. In DNA form, the CDR3 reads TGTGCCAGCAGCTTAGTAGGCGGGGGGGCCTCAGATACGCAGTATTTT.

The chain joins TRBV5-6 to TRBJ2-3; TRBD2 matches 10 bases. Germline-derived CDR1 and CDR2 are SGHDT and YYEEEE. CDR3 size: 15 residues. Germline trimming cut 5 bases from V and 1 base from J; bases unmatched to any gene: 4. CDR3 in DNA: TGTGCCAGCAGAGCTAGCGGGAGAGGCACAGATACGCAGTATTTT. This sequence encodes CASRASGRGTDTQYF.

J is TRBJ2-7 and V is TRBV7-6; D unclear. CDR3 length: 16 amino acids. The V end lost 5 bases, the J end lost 0 bases, and 17 bases lay between the germline ends. CDR1 and CDR2 from the germline V gene are SGHVS and FNYEAQ. CDR3 nucleotide sequence: TGTGCCAGCAGCCATAACCTAGGCAGGAGCTCCTACGAGCAGTACTTC. This encodes CASSHNLGRSSYEQYF.

This chain joins TRBV7-9 and TRBJ1-4; maybe TRBD1 (5 bases). V dropped 5 bases and J dropped 2 bases, with 12 bases sitting between them. This CDR3 has 15 amino acids. The germline CDR1 and CDR2 sequences are SEHNR and FQNEAQ (reference sequence). CDR3 sequence (DNA): TGTGCCAGCAGCATAGACAGCGTCACTAATGAAAAACTGTTTTTT. Protein product: CASSIDSVTNEKLFF.

V is TRBV20-1 and J is TRBJ2-7; 8 nucleotides line up with TRBD2. The CDR3 is 14 amino acids. Per germline, CDR1 DFQATT and CDR2 SNEGSKA (reference sequence). The ends lost 3 bases at V and 2 bases at J; junction bases unmatched: 6. DNA for the CDR3: TGCAGTGCTAGTCCTCGGGAGGGTCCCTACGAGCAGTACTTC. Amino acid sequence: CSASPREGPYEQYF.

This sequence joins TRBV27 and TRBJ2-7, with D uncertain. This CDR3 has 12 residues. Germline values: CDR1 MNHEY, CDR2 SMNVEV (reference sequence). V was cut by 3 bases and J by 6 bases, with 9 bases left in between. CDR3: CASSFNSFEQYF. The CDR3 nucleotides read TGTGCCAGCAGTTTCAACTCATTCGAGCAGTACTTC.

This chain connects TRBV9 to TRBJ2-3; 9 bases fit TRBD2. From germline, CDR1 is SGDLS and CDR2 YYNGEE. V trimming: 4 bases; J trimming: 3 bases; junction bases outside the gene matches: 15. The CDR3 sequence is 18 residues long. CDR3 residues: CASSTSGGSGRRTDTQYF. The CDR3 region has the DNA TGTGCCAGCAGCACCTCCGGGGGTAGCGGGAGAAGGACAGATACGCAGTATTTT.

The chain couples TRBV27 to TRBJ1-5; D is uncertain. From germline, CDR1 is MNHEY and CDR2 SMNVEV (reference sequence). V was trimmed by 2 bases and J by 0 bases, leaving 8 bases between them. The CDR3 contains 15 residues. The CDR3 loop is CASSLQGYSNQPQHF. The CDR3 DNA follows: TGTGCCAGCAGTTTACAAGGATATAGCAATCAGCCCCAGCATTTT.

The CDR3 sequence: CASSLAGGRGQPQHF. DNA for the CDR3: TGCGCCAGCAGCTTGGCCGGGGGGAGGGGACAGCCCCAGCATTTT. V is TRBV5-1 and J is TRBJ1-5; tentatively, D is TRBD1 (5 bases). V lost 0 bases and J 7 bases, leaving 14 bases between the germline ends. The CDR3 totals 15 residues. Germline V lookup: CDR1 SGHRS, CDR2 YFSETQ.

This CDR3 is CASSLGVGTSSYNSPLHF. CDR3 nucleotides: TGTGCCAGCAGCTTGGGGGTGGGGACGAGCTCCTATAATTCACCCCTCCACTTT. The chain is built from TRBV21-1 and TRBJ1-6. TRBV21-1 is an annotated pseudogene. This CDR3 spans 18 amino acids.

The V and J genes are TRBV28 and TRBJ1-6; D may be TRBD1 (5 bases). This CDR3 comprises 16 residues. The V end was cut by 7 bases, the J end by 3 bases, with 16 bases between. The germline V gene encodes CDR1 MDHEN and CDR2 SYDVKM. This chain's CDR3 is CASTLGGNIYNSPLHF. CDR3 DNA: TGTGCCAGCACCCTGGGGGGGAATATCTATAATTCACCCCTCCACTTT.

The chain recombines TRBV4-3 with TRBJ1-1; 7 nucleotides align to TRBD1. Per germline, CDR1 LGHNA and CDR2 YSLEER. V was clipped by 1 base and J by 5 bases; unmatched bases: 7. The CDR3 contains 15 residues. The CDR3 region is CASSQGKGAETEAFF. In DNA form, the CDR3 reads TGCGCCAGCAGCCAAGGTAAGGGGGCAGAGACTGAAGCTTTCTTT.

The chain is built from TRBV4-2 and TRBJ2-3; 12 bases match TRBD2. Germline loops: CDR1 LGHNA, CDR2 YNFKEQ. This CDR3 contains 17 residues. Unmatched junction bases numbered 5, after V lost 4 bases and J lost 0 bases. CDR3 sequence (DNA): TGTGCCAGCAGCCGAGCCGGGACTAGCGGGAGCACAGATACGCAGTATTTT. Amino acids: CASSRAGTSGSTDTQYF.

The chain carries TRBV6-5 and TRBJ1-2, with 11 bases matching TRBD1. Germline loops: CDR1 MNHEY, CDR2 SVGAGI. This CDR3 contains 13 residues. V lost 6 bases and J lost 7; bases outside the gene matches: 4. In DNA, the CDR3 is TGTGCCAGCAGAGGACAGGGGGCGTCTGGCTACACCTTC. Its translation: CASRGQGASGYTF.

The J gene is TRBJ2-2, the V gene TRBV5-5; 10 bases agree with TRBD2. V gave up 4 bases and J gave up 3 bases; unmatched junction bases: 6. This CDR3 has 16 residues. CDR1 and CDR2 from the germline V gene are SGHKS and YYEKEE (reference sequence). CDR3 amino acids: CASSRWTSGDTGELFF. The DNA of the CDR3 is TGTGCCAGCAGCCGATGGACTAGCGGAGACACCGGGGAGCTGTTTTTT.

V gene TRBV7-2 combines with J gene TRBJ1-3; D unresolved. V lost 1 base, J lost 2 bases, and 18 bases lay in between. Germline V gene sequence: CDR1 SGHTA, CDR2 FQGNSA. The CDR3 has 18 amino acids. CDR3 sequence reads: CASSLVSRPGIPGNTIYF. CDR3 in DNA: TGTGCCAGCAGCTTAGTATCCCGCCCGGGGATCCCTGGAAACACCATATATTTT. The complete variable domain, with remaining parts taken from reference TRBV7-2 and TRBJ1-3, reads GAGVSQSPSNKVTEKGKDVELRCDPISGHTALYWYRQSLGQGLEFLIYFQGNSAPDKSGLPSDRFSAERTGGSVSTLTIQRTQQEDSAVYLCASSLVSRPGIPGNTIYFGEGSWLTVV.

The chain carries TRBV2 and TRBJ1-2; D is perhaps TRBD1 (5 bases). V was cut by 5 bases and J by 8 bases, with 15 bases left in between. The CDR3 runs to 13 residues. CDR1 SNHLY and CDR2 FYNNEI come from the germline V gene. The CDR3 sequence is CASSPAGTRGYTF. CDR3 sequence (DNA): TGTGCCAGCAGTCCGGCGGGGACGCGAGGCTACACCTTC. The entire variable domain, with the rest obtained from reference TRBV2 and TRBJ1-2, is as follows: EPEVTQTPSHQVTQMGQEVILRCVPISNHLYFYWYRQILGQKVEFLVSFYNNEISEKSEIFDDQFSVERPDGSNFTLKIRSTKLEDSAMYFCASSPAGTRGYTFGSGTRLTVV.